The clone carrying this T cell receptor beta chain was seen a few times. Its target is not known. These data are taken from a study of metastatic and nonmetastatic thyroid tumors. Background on the study: Repertoire comparison spanned blood and tumor or nodule tissue of malignant and benign thyroid patients. The study, taken as a whole, reports: Patients with malignant thyroid tumors reportedly had significantly higher TCR beta diversity than those with benign nodules, in blood and tumor.

Germline V gene sequence: CDR1 LNHDA, CDR2 SQIVND (reference sequence). Trimming took off 1 base at V and 6 bases at J, with 13 bases between the two ends. The CDR3 is 15 residues long. Using MiXCR, TCRdb re-called clones from the PCR reads. Altogether 50,000 to 65,000 clones are present, about 4% being singletons, with the ten largest covering 20% to 25%. All patients were treatment-naive before thyroid surgery. The sample consisted of blood. The clonotype comes from a female donor with papillary thyroid cancer or a benign thyroid nodule (not recorded which). Some clones in this sample may be carry-over from other donors' samples. This chain connects TRBV19 to TRBJ1-5; no firm D call. Here the CDR3 reads CASSIGQVRCQPQHF. The CDR3 nucleotides read TGTGCCAGTAGTATAGGGCAGGTCAGGTGTCAGCCCCAGCATTTT. Based on the CDR3 plus reference TRBV19 and TRBJ1-5, the full variable domain is DGGITQSPKYLFRKEGQNVTLSCEQNLNHDAMYWYRQDPGQGLRLIYYSQIVNDFQKGDIAEGYSVSREKKESFPLTVTSAQKNPTAFYLCASSIGQVRCQPQHFGDGTRLSIL.